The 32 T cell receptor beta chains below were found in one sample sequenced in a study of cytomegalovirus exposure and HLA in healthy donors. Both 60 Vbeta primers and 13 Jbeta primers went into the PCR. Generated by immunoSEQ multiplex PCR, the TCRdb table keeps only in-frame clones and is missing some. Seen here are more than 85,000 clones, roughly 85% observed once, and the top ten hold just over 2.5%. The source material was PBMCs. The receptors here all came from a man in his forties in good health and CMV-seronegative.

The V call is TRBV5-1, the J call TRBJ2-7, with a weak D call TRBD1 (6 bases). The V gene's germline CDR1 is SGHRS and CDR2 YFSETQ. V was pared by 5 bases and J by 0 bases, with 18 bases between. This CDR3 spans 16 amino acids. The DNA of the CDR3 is TGCGCCAGCAGTCCTCGGGGCAGGGGCCTCTCCTACGAGCAGTACTTC. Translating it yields CASSPRGRGLSYEQYF.

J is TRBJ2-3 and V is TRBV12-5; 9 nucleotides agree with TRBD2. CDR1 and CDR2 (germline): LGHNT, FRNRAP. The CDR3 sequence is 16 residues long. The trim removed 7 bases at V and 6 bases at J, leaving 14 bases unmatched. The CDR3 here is CASAEFSGSSVDTQYF. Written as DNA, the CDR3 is TGTGCTAGTGCCGAATTTAGCGGGAGTTCGGTGGATACGCAGTATTTT.

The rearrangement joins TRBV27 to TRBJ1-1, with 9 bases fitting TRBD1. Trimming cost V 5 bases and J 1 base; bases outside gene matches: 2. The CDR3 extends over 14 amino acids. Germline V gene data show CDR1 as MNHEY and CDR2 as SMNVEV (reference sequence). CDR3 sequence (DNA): TGTGCCAGCAGTCTGGACAGGGGGAACACTGAAGCTTTCTTT. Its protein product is CASSLDRGNTEAFF.

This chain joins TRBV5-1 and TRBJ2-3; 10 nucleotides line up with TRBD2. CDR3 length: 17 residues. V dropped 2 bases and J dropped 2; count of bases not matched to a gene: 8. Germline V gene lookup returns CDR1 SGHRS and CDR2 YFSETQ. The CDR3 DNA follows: TGCGCCAGCAGCTTCCAAGGAGCGGGGGGGACCACAGATACGCAGTATTTT. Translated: CASSFQGAGGTTDTQYF.

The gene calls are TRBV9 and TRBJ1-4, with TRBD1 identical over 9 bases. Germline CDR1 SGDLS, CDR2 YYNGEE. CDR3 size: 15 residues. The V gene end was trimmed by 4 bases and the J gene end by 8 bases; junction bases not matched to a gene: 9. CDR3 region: CASSPDRGSREKLFF. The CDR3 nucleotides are TGTGCCAGCAGCCCCGACAGGGGGTCTCGAGAAAAACTGTTTTTT.

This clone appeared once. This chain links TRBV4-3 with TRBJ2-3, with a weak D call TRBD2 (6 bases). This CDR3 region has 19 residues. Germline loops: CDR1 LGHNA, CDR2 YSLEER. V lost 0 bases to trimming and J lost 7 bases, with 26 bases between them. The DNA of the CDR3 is TGCGCCAGCAGCCAAGATTATACCCTAGCGATGGCCCTCAGCAATACGCAGTATTTT. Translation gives CASSQDYTLAMALSNTQYF.

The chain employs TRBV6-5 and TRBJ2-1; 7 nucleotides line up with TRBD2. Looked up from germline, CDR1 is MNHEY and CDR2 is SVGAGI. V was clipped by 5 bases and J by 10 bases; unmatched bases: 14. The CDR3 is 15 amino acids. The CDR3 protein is CASSHAPGLAAEQFF. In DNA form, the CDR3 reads TGTGCCAGCAGTCACGCCCCGGGCCTAGCGGCCGAGCAGTTCTTC.

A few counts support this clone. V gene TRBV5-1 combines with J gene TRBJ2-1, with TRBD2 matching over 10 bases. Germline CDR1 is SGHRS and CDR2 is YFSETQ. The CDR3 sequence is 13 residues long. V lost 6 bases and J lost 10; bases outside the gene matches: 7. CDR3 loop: CASNLAGVNEQFF. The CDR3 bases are TGCGCCAGCAATCTAGCGGGGGTTAACGAGCAGTTCTTC.

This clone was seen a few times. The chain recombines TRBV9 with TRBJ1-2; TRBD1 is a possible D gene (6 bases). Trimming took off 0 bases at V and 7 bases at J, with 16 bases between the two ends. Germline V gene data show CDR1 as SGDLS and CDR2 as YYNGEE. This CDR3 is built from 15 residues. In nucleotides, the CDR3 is TGTGCCAGCAGCGTAGCTACTAGAGTACAGGGTGGCTACACCTTC. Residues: CASSVATRVQGGYTF.

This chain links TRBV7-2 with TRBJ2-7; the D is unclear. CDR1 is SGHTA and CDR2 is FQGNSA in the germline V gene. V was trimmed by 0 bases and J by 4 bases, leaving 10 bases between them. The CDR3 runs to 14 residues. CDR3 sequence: CASSLALQTYEQYF. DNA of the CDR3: TGTGCCAGCAGCTTAGCGTTACAGACATACGAGCAGTACTTC.

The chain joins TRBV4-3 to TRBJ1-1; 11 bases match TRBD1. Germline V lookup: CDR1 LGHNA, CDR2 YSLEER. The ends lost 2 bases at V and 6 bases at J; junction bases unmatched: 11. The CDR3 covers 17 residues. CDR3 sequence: CASSQNIPGQGVPEAFF. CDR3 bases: TGCGCCAGCAGCCAAAATATTCCGGGACAGGGGGTCCCTGAAGCTTTCTTT.

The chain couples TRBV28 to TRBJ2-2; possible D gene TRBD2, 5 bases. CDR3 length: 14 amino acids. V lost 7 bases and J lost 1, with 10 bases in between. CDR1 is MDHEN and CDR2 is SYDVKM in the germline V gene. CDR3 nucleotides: TGTGCCAGCAACCCCCGGGGGAACACCGGGGAGCTGTTTTTT. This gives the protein CASNPRGNTGELFF.

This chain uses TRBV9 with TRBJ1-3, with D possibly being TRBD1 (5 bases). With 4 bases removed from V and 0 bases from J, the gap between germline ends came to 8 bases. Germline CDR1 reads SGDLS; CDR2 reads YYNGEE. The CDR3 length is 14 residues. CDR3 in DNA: TGTGCCAGCAGCCCACAGGTCTCTGGAAACACCATATATTTT. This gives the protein CASSPQVSGNTIYF.

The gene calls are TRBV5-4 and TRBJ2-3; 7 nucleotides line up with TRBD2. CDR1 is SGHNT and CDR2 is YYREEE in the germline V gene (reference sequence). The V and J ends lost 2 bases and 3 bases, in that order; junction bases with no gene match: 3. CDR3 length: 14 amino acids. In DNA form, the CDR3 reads TGTGCCAGCAGCTTTAGACTAGCAACAGATACGCAGTATTTT. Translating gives CASSFRLATDTQYF.

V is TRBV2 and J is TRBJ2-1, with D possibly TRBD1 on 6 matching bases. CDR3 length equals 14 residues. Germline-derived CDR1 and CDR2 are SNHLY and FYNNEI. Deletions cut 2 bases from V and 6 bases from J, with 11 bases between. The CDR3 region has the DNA TGTGCCAGCAGTGAAAGGAGGACAGTCAATGAGCAGTTCTTC. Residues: CASSERRTVNEQFF. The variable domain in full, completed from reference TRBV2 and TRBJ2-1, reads EPEVTQTPSHQVTQMGQEVILRCVPISNHLYFYWYRQILGQKVEFLVSFYNNEISEKSEIFDDQFSVERPDGSNFTLKIRSTKLEDSAMYFCASSERRTVNEQFFGPGTRLTVL.

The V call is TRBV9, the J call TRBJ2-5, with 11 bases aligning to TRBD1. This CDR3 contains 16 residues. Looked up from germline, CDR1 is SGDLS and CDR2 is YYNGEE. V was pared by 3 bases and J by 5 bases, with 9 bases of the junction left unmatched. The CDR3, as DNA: TGTGCCAGCAGCGCAGACCCGGGACAGGGGGGGGAGACCCAGTACTTC. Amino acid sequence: CASSADPGQGGETQYF.

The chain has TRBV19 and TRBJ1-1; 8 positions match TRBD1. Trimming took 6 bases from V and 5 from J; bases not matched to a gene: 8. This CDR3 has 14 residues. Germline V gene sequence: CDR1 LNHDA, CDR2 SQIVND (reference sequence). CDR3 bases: TGTGCCAGTAGCGCCGGACAGGGTGGTACTGAAGCTTTCTTT. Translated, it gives CASSAGQGGTEAFF.

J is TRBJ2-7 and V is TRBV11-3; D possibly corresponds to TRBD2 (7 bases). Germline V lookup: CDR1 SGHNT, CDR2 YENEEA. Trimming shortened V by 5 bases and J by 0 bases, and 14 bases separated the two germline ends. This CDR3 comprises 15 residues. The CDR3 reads CASSKGGADSYEQYF. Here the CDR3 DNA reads TGTGCCAGCAGCAAAGGGGGGGCCGACTCCTACGAGCAGTACTTC.

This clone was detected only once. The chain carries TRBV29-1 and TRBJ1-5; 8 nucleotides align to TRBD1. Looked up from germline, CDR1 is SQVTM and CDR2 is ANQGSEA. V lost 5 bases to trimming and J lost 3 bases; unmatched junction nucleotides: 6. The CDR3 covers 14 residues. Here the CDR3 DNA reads TGCAGCGTTCGACAGGGGCCTTCCAATCAGCCCCAGCATTTT. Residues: CSVRQGPSNQPQHF.

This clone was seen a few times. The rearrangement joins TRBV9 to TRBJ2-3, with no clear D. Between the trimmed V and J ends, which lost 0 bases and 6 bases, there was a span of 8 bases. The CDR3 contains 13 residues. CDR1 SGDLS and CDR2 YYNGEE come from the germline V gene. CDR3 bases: TGTGCCAGCAGCGTAGCTCCCGGGGATACGCAGTATTTT. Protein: CASSVAPGDTQYF.

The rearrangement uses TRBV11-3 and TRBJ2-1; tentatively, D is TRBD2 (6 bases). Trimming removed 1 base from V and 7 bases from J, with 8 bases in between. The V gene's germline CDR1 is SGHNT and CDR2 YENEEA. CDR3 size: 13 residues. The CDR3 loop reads CASSLVGGNEQFF. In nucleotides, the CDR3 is TGTGCCAGCAGCTTAGTAGGAGGGAATGAGCAGTTCTTC.

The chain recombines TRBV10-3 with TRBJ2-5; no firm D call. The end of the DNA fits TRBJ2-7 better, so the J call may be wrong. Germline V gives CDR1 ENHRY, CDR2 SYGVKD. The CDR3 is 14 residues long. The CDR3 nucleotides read TGTGCCATCAGTGAGTCGCTGAGGATCTACGAGCAGTACTTC. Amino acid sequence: CAISESLRIYEQYF.

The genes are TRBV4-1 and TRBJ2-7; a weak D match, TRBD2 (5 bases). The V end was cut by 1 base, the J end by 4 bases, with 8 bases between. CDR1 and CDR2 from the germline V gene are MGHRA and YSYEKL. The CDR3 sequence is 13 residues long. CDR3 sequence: CASSQAPGYEQYF. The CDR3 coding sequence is TGCGCCAGCAGCCAAGCCCCGGGGTACGAGCAGTACTTC.

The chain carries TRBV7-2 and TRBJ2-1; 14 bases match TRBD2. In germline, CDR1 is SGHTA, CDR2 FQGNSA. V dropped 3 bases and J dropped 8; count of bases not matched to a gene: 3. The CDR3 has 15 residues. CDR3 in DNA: TGTGCCAGCAGCTTGACTAGCGGGGGGGCCTATGAGCAGTTCTTC. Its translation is CASSLTSGGAYEQFF.

In DNA form, the CDR3 reads TGCGCCAGCAGTGAGTCGAACAGGGGGAAAAGAAACACCGGGGAGCTGTTTTTT. This codes for CASSESNRGKRNTGELFF. This sequence joins TRBV10-1 and TRBJ2-2; TRBD1 matches 8 bases. From germline, CDR1 is WNHNN and CDR2 SYGVQD (reference sequence). The CDR3 runs to 18 residues. The J segment lost 2 bases and the V segment lost 0 bases, leaving 8 bases of the junction unmatched.

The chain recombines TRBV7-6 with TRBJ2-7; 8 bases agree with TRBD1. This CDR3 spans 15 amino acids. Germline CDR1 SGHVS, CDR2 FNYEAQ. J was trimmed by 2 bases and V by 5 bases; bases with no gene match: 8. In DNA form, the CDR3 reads TGTGCCAGCAGCGCCGACAGGGGCGGAACCTACGAGCAGTACTTC. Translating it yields CASSADRGGTYEQYF.

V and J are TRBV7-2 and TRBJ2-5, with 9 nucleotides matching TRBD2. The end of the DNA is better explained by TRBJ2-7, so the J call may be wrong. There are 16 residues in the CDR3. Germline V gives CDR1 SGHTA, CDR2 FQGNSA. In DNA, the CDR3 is TGTGCCAGCAGCTTCGCACTAGCGGGTAGCTCCTACGAGCAGTACTTC. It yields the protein CASSFALAGSSYEQYF.

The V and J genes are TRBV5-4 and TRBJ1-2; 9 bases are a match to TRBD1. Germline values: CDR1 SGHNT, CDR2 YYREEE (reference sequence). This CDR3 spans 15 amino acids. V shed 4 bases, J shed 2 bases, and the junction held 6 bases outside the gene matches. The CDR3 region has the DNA TGTGCCAGCAGCCTTGGGACAGGGTCCAACTATGGCTACACCTTC. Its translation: CASSLGTGSNYGYTF. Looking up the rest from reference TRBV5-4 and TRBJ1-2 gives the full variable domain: ETGVTQSPTHLIKTRGQQVTLRCSSQSGHNTVSWYQQALGQGPQFIFQYYREEENGRGNFPPRFSGLQFPNYSSELNVNALELDDSALYLCASSLGTGSNYGYTFGSGTRLTVV.

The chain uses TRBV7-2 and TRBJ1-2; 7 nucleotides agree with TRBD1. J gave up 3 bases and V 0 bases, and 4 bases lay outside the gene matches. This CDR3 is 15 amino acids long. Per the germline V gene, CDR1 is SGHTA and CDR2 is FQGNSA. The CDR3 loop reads CASSLAGTAYYGYTF. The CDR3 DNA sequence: TGTGCCAGCAGCTTAGCGGGGACAGCTTACTATGGCTACACCTTC.

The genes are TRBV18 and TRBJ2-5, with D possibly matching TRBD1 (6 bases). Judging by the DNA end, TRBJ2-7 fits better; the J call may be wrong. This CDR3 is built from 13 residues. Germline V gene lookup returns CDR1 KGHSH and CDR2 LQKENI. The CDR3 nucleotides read TGTGCCAGCTCACCCAGGGACAACTACGAGCAGTACTTC. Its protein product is CASSPRDNYEQYF.

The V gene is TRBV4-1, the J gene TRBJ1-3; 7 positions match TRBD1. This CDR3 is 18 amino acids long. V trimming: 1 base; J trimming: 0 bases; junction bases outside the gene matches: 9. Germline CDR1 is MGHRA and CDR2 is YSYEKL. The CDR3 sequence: CASSQGHRDSLSGNTIYF. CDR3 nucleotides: TGCGCCAGCAGCCAAGGCCACCGGGACAGCCTCTCTGGAAACACCATATATTTT.

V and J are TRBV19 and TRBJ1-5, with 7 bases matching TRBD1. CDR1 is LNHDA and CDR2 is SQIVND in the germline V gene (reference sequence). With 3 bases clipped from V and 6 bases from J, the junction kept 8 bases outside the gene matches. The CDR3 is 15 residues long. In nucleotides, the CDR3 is TGTGCCAGTAGTATCTTGACAGGGAATGGTCAGCCCCAGCATTTT. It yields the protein CASSILTGNGQPQHF.